Following are 10 T cell receptor beta chains from one sample sequenced in a study of regulatory T cells in long-lasting Graves disease. TCR beta libraries were built with iRepertoire HTBI primers and Arm-PCR of CDR3 regions. Each CDR3 protein is one row after TCRdb ran MiXCR on the multiplex PCR reads. Among roughly 610,000 distinct CDR3 sequences listed, around 15% were seen once. Time point specified: newly diagnosed GD, antithyroid drugs for less than 3 months. Isolated PBMC RNA provided the starting material for the TCR library. This same sample was also part of a study on T cells in Graves' hyperthyroidism and ophthalmopathy.

The material was peripheral blood mononuclear cells (PBMCs), obtained at new diagnosis, from a patient treated with antithyroid drugs. The receptor source for this set is a woman aged 25 to 39 with Graves disease.

This clonotype came up many times. The chain joins TRBV6-5 to TRBJ1-1; D not certain. The CDR3 length is 15 residues. The V gene's germline CDR1 is MNHEY and CDR2 SVGAGI. The germline V and J ends were trimmed by 2 bases and 2 bases, with 12 bases remaining between them. The CDR3 region has the DNA TGTGCCAGCAGTTACCCGGCTGGGAGAAACACTGAAGCTTTCTTT. Residues: CASSYPAGRNTEAFF.

On this clonotype itself: Being one base from a much bigger clone, this may be a read error. This rearrangement joins TRBV27 to TRBJ2-7; 10 bases align to TRBD1. V trimming: 7 bases; J trimming: 7 bases; junction bases outside the gene matches: 10. CDR1 and CDR2 from the germline V gene are MNHEY and SMNVEV (reference sequence). The CDR3 loop spans 14 amino acids. CDR3 residues: CASTRGTGVGEQYF. DNA of the CDR3: TGTGCCAGCACCCGAGGGACAGGGGTGGGTGAGCAGTACTTC.

This clonotype was recorded at least ten times. J is TRBJ1-1 and V is TRBV25-1, with D possibly being TRBD1 (6 bases). Germline lookup yields CDR1 MGHDK and CDR2 SYGVNS. CDR3 length equals 16 residues. The V and J ends lost 3 bases and 1 base respectively, with 15 bases between them. This CDR3 is CASSDRGYLTNTEAFF. In DNA, the CDR3 is TGTGCCAGCAGTGACAGGGGTTACCTCACGAACACTGAAGCTTTCTTT.

This rearrangement joins TRBV15 to TRBJ2-7, with D perhaps matching TRBD1 (7 bases). Trimming took 5 bases from V and 3 from J, leaving 11 bases between them. The CDR3 runs to 13 residues. CDR1 is LNHNV and CDR2 is YYDKDF in the germline V gene (reference sequence). CDR3 sequence: CATSGQGGYEQYF. Here the CDR3 DNA reads TGTGCCACCAGCGGCCAGGGGGGCTACGAGCAGTACTTC.

This clonotype was recorded at least ten times. The J gene is TRBJ2-7, the V gene TRBV7-2; TRBD1 aligns across 7 bases. Germline trimming cut 2 bases from V and 4 bases from J; bases unmatched to any gene: 17. The CDR3 extends over 18 amino acids. The germline gives CDR1 SGHTA, CDR2 FQGNSA. Here the CDR3 reads CASSLTRTVGTAGYEQYF. The CDR3 DNA sequence: TGTGCCAGCAGCTTAACCCGCACCGTCGGGACAGCCGGTTACGAGCAGTACTTC.

Points on this clonotype: A read error may be the cause here, since a much bigger clone is one base away. In this CDR3 the conserved last residue, phenylalanine or tryptophan, is missing, so a read error is likely. The limits of the CDR3 on the DNA are not certain, so only TCRdb's listed CDR3 is given. V is TRBV18 and J is TRBJ2-3; the D call of TRBD1 is as the table states it, not checked on the DNA. The CDR3 has 15 amino acids, counting both end residues. Per germline, CDR1 KGHSH and CDR2 LQKENI. CDR3 residues: CASSPRGLEQETQYL.

This clonotype has only a few counts. The chain has TRBV18 and TRBJ2-3, with 7 bases identical to TRBD1. V lost 3 bases, J lost 2 bases, and 5 bases stayed unmatched. The CDR3 covers 15 residues. CDR1 is KGHSH, CDR2 LQKENI, per germline. CDR3 bases: TGTGCCAGCTCACCCTCGACAGGGTACACAGATACGCAGTATTTT. The encoded protein is CASSPSTGYTDTQYF.

The chain links TRBV13 to TRBJ2-4; D not certain. The CDR3 runs 15 residues. CDR1 is PRHDT, CDR2 FYEKMQ, per germline (reference sequence). Between the trimmed V and J ends, which lost 5 bases and 0 bases, there was a span of 11 bases. The CDR3 DNA reads TGTGCCAGCAGCCGGTTCACTCTAGCCAAAAACATTCAGTACTTC. It is translated as CASSRFTLAKNIQYF.

The chain recombines TRBV15 with TRBJ2-1; 10 bases fit TRBD2. Germline V gives CDR1 LNHNV, CDR2 YYDKDF (reference sequence). The CDR3 is 16 residues long. The J segment lost 9 bases and the V segment lost 8 bases, leaving 16 bases of the junction unmatched. DNA for the CDR3: TGTGCCACCCCCCCTATAGTAGCGGGAGGTCCGAGTGAGCAGTTCTTC. Translating gives CATPPIVAGGPSEQFF.

This clonotype was detected a few times. The J gene is TRBJ2-3, the V gene TRBV7-9; 7 positions agree with TRBD2. This CDR3 spans 15 amino acids. Germline CDR1 and CDR2: SEHNR and FQNEAQ (reference sequence). The J segment lost 5 bases and the V segment lost 5 bases, leaving 10 bases of the junction unmatched. This chain's CDR3 is CASSPQRGPIDTQYF. The DNA of the CDR3 is TGTGCCAGCAGCCCTCAGCGGGGCCCCATAGATACGCAGTATTTT. Full variable domain (remainder filled in from reference TRBV7-9 and TRBJ2-3): DTGVSQNPRHKITKRGQNVTFRCDPISEHNRLYWYRQTLGQGPEFLTYFQNEAQLEKSRLLSDRFSAERPKGSFSTLEIQRTEQGDSAMYLCASSPQRGPIDTQYFGPGTRLTVL.